Presented here are 12 T cell receptor beta chains from one specimen sequenced in a study of cytomegalovirus exposure and HLA in healthy donors. PCR used 60 Vbeta primers and 13 Jbeta primers. This table comes from immunoSEQ multiplex PCR, and its TCRdb copy is limited to in-frame clones, with some not included. Seen here are about 170,000 clones, 80% observed once, and the top ten hold under 6%. Material: PBMCs. The receptor set was obtained from a woman aged 50 to 65 in good health and CMV-seropositive.

The chain has TRBV19 and TRBJ1-1; weak D call: TRBD1 (6 bases). V was pared by 7 bases and J by 1 base, with 10 bases between. The CDR3 spans 13 residues. Per germline, CDR1 LNHDA and CDR2 SQIVND (reference sequence). The chain's CDR3 is CASTLGQNTEAFF. The CDR3 DNA is TGTGCCAGTACGCTGGGACAGAACACTGAAGCTTTCTTT.

V and J are TRBV10-2 and TRBJ2-7, with D tentatively TRBD1 (6 bases). Germline assignment: CDR1 WSHSY and CDR2 SAAADI. V dropped 0 bases and J dropped 0 bases, with 9 bases sitting between them. The length of the CDR3 is 15 residues. The CDR3 DNA follows: TGCGCCAGCAGTGAGTCGGGCAGGGGCTCCTACGAGCAGTACTTC. Amino acid sequence: CASSESGRGSYEQYF.

The V and J genes are TRBV1 and TRBJ1-5; TRBD1 was called by the table and not checked on the DNA. TRBV1 is marked as a pseudogene. The CDR3 runs to 19 residues. The CDR3, as DNA: TGCACCAGCAGCCAAGATTCCCTTGGTAGGGGAAGGAACAATCAGCCCCAGCATTTT. Its translation: CTSSQDSLGRGRNNQPQHF.

The genes are TRBV19 and TRBJ1-2; 8 nucleotides match TRBD1. V lost 2 bases and J lost 4; bases outside the gene matches: 3. Germline V lookup: CDR1 LNHDA, CDR2 SQIVND (reference sequence). The CDR3 is made up of 14 amino acids. The CDR3 is CASSISGQGYGYTF. The CDR3 coding sequence is TGTGCCAGTAGTATATCAGGACAGGGCTATGGCTACACCTTC. The variable domain in full, completed from reference TRBV19 and TRBJ1-2, reads DGGITQSPKYLFRKEGQNVTLSCEQNLNHDAMYWYRQDPGQGLRLIYYSQIVNDFQKGDIAEGYSVSREKKESFPLTVTSAQKNPTAFYLCASSISGQGYGYTFGSGTRLTVV.

In nucleotides, the CDR3 is TGTGCCAGCAGCCTCTACGGACAGGGAACCTACGAGCAGTACTTC. This translates into CASSLYGQGTYEQYF. The genes are TRBV11-2 and TRBJ2-7; TRBD1 agrees at 8 bases. The V segment lost 5 bases and the J segment 2 bases; nucleotides outside the gene matches: 8. The CDR3 has 15 amino acids. Per germline, CDR1 SGHAT and CDR2 FQNNGV. Full variable domain (rest looked up from reference TRBV11-2 and TRBJ2-7): EAGVAQSPRYKIIEKRQSVAFWCNPISGHATLYWYQQILGQGPKLLIQFQNNGVVDDSQLPKDRFSAERLKGVDSTLKIQPAKLEDSAVYLCASSLYGQGTYEQYFGPGTRLTVT.

V usage is TRBV28 and J usage is TRBJ2-7; 7 bases fit TRBD2. The CDR3 runs to 16 residues. V lost 3 bases to trimming and J lost 0 bases; unmatched junction nucleotides: 8. CDR1 and CDR2 (germline): MDHEN, SYDVKM. The CDR3 region is CASSFVGGEGSYEQYF. The CDR3 region has the DNA TGTGCCAGCAGTTTTGTGGGGGGGGAAGGCTCCTACGAGCAGTACTTC.

This clone has more than one count but fewer than ten. The rearrangement joins TRBV9 to TRBJ2-1; 7 bases match TRBD1. The CDR3 loop spans 16 amino acids. With 0 bases clipped from V and 4 bases from J, the junction kept 7 bases outside the gene matches. The V gene's germline CDR1 is SGDLS and CDR2 YYNGEE. CDR3 sequence (DNA): TGTGCCAGCAGCGTAGCCGGGACAGCTTTATACAATGAGCAGTTCTTC. Protein: CASSVAGTALYNEQFF. Variable domain in full (rest from reference TRBV9 and TRBJ2-1): DSGVTQTPKHLITATGQRVTLRCSPRSGDLSVYWYQQSLDQGLQFLIQYYNGEERAKGNILERFSAQQFPDLHSELNLSSLELGDSALYFCASSVAGTALYNEQFFGPGTRLTVL.

This clone was observed a handful of times. J is TRBJ1-1 and V is TRBV6-4, with 7 bases that match TRBD1. J gave up 2 bases and V 6 bases, and 6 bases lay outside the gene matches. The CDR3 consists of 14 residues. CDR1 MRHNA and CDR2 SNTAGT come from the germline V gene. The CDR3 loop is CASRPGTANTEAFF. CDR3 nucleotides: TGTGCCAGCAGACCCGGGACAGCAAACACTGAAGCTTTCTTT.

This clone was picked up one time. The rearrangement links TRBV11-2 to TRBJ2-5, with 8 bases identical to TRBD1. Matching the DNA end better, TRBJ2-7 makes the J call doubtful. The CDR3 is 14 residues long. In germline, CDR1 is SGHAT, CDR2 FQNNGV. The CDR3 DNA reads TGTGCCAGCAGCTCAGGAACAGGGGGCTACGAGCAGTACTTC. It encodes CASSSGTGGYEQYF.

The rearrangement joins TRBV18 to TRBJ2-3; D might be TRBD1 (6 bases). The V end was cut by 3 bases, the J end by 6 bases, with 10 bases between. In germline, CDR1 is KGHSH, CDR2 LQKENI. There are 13 residues in the CDR3. The CDR3 nucleotides are TGTGCCAGCTCACCGCAGGGGTTGGATACGCAGTATTTT. It translates to CASSPQGLDTQYF. Full variable domain (outside the CDR3, taken from reference TRBV18 and TRBJ2-3): NAGVMQNPRHLVRRRGQEARLRCSPMKGHSHVYWYRQLPEEGLKFMVYLQKENIIDESGMPKERFSAEFPKEGPSILRIQQVVRGDSAAYFCASSPQGLDTQYFGPGTRLTVL.

The rearrangement uses TRBV15 and TRBJ1-5; D might be TRBD1 (5 bases). CDR3 size: 14 residues. The V end lost 6 bases, the J end lost 7 bases, and 16 bases lay between the germline ends. Looked up from germline, CDR1 is LNHNV and CDR2 is YYDKDF (reference sequence). The DNA of the CDR3 is TGTGCCACCAGTTCAGGGTCGGCAGGACAGCCCCAGCATTTT. Amino acids: CATSSGSAGQPQHF.

This clone was seen just once. The chain recombines TRBV11-2 with TRBJ2-7, with D perhaps TRBD2 (7 bases). V was pared by 5 bases and J by 2 bases, with 19 bases between. The germline gives CDR1 SGHAT, CDR2 FQNNGV. This CDR3 is 16 amino acids long. CDR3 in amino acids: CASSHGRTVLTYEQYF. CDR3 bases: TGTGCCAGCAGCCACGGGAGGACAGTCTTAACCTACGAGCAGTACTTC.